This T cell receptor (beta chain) was recorded in a study of human T cells and chemical hapten exposure. The CDR3 loop spans 13 amino acids. V was trimmed by 6 bases and J by 0 bases, leaving 6 bases between them. CDR1 is MNHEY, CDR2 SVGEGT, per germline. Via MiXCR, TCRdb re-called the RACE reads, giving one row per CDR3 protein. The data contain about 400,000 distinct CDR3 sequences, over 6% of them singletons. Stated time point: patch test 2, 6 weeks after DPC sensitization. Noted treatment: therapeutic diphenylcyclopropenone sensitization with weekly scalp DPC. This receptor was identified in a woman aged 18-29 years with alopecia areata. Some clones in this sample may be carry-over from other donors' samples. V and J are TRBV6-2 or TRBV6-3 and TRBJ2-4; D could derive from TRBD1 or TRBD2 (5 bases each). Sequenced here: whole blood, sampled in connection with sensitization to the hapten diphenylcyclopropenone (DPC). The CDR3 DNA sequence: TGTGCCAGCAGCGGGACAGCCAAAAACATTCAGTACTTC. It yields the protein CASSGTAKNIQYF.